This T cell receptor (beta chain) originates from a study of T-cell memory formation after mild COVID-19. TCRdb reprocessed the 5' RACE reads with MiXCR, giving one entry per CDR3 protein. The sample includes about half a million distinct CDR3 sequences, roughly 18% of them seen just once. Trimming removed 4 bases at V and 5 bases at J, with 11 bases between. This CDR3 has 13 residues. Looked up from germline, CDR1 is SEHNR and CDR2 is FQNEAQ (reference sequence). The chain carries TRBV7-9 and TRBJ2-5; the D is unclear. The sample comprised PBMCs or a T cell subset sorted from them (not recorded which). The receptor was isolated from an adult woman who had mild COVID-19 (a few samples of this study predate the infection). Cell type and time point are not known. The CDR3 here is CASSCDHCETQYF. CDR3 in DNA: TGTGCCAGCAGCTGTGATCACTGCGAGACCCAGTACTTC.